The entry that follows covers one TCR beta chain sequence. Assay used: immunoSEQ multiplex PCR; TCRdb lists only in-frame clones, some missing. Found here are about 220,000 clones, roughly 90% of them singletons; the top ten hold roughly 10%. These data belong to a study of Ad26.COV2.S vaccination and SARS-CoV-2 variants. In germline, CDR1 is MDHEN, CDR2 SYDVKM. With 4 bases removed from V and 3 bases from J, the gap between germline ends came to 15 bases. This CDR3 region has 15 residues. The sample's treatment: 15 to 20 received Ad26.COV2.S at low or high dose, single or two shots; about 5 received placebo; per-sample allocation not given. Sampling happened 63 days after the first vaccine or placebo injection.

This chain links TRBV28 with TRBJ1-1, with D possibly TRBD1 on 6 matching bases. This sample comprised peripheral blood, obtained in a trial of Ad26.COV2.S vaccine versus placebo. This receptor was identified in a person aged 18-60 years who received the Ad26.COV2.S COVID-19 vaccine or a placebo. CDR3 coding DNA: TGTGCCAGCAGTTCCCCCCAGAGGGGGGACACTGAAGCTTTCTTT. Encoded protein: CASSSPQRGDTEAFF.